This T cell receptor beta chain stems from a study of post-analysis software for immune sequencing data. General observations from the study: The study found TRBV5-6, TRBV5-1 and TRBV20-1 among 4 or 5 TRBV segments more frequent in patients than controls.

CDR1 and CDR2 (germline): SGHRS, YFSETQ. The CDR3 has 17 amino acids. The trim removed 3 bases at V and 2 bases at J, leaving 9 bases unmatched. This clonotype appeared many times. Its antigen remains unknown. TCR beta cDNA libraries had unique molecular identifiers. Using its own MiXCR run on the PCR reads, TCRdb lists one record per CDR3 protein. The table has over 250,000 distinct CDR3 sequences, 30% to 45% seen once. The sequence derives from a girl under 18 with multiple sclerosis. The sequencing input was blood. The V call is TRBV5-1, the J call TRBJ2-5, with 11 positions matching TRBD2. The CDR3 loop reads CASSSLALAGGQETQYF. The CDR3 DNA reads as TGCGCCAGCAGCTCCTTGGCCCTAGCGGGAGGACAAGAGACCCAGTACTTC.